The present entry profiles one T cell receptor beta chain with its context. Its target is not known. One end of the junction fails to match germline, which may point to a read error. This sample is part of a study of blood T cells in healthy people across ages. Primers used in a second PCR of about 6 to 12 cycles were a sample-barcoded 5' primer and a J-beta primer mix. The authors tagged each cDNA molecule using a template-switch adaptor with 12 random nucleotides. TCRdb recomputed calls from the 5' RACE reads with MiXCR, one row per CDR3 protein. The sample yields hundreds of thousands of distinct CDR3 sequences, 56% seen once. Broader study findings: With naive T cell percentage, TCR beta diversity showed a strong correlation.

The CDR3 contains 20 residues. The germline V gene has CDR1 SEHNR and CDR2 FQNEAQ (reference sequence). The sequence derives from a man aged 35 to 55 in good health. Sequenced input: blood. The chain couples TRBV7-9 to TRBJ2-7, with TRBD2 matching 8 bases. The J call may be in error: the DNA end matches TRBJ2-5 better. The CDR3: CASSVARRTGTRSLQGTQYF. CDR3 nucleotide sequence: TGTGCCAGCAGCGTAGCTCGCCGGACCGGGACTAGAAGTCTCCAAGGGACCCAGTACTTC.